The sequence of this T cell receptor beta chain was determined in a study of control samples from healthy donors and cancer patients. This clone was detected a few times. This CDR3 is built from 14 residues. Germline CDR1 and CDR2: SGHTS and YDEGEE. V was trimmed by 2 bases and J by 3 bases, leaving 12 bases between them. Using immunoSEQ multiplex PCR, the repertoire was profiled, and TCRdb retains in-frame clones only, with some absent. The table shows 60,000 to 100,000 clones, with over 75% occurring only once. This TCR came from a man aged 45-65 years in good health. The chain is built from TRBV5-8 and TRBJ2-7, with TRBD1 as a possible D gene (5 bases). The sequencing sample was made of blood. CDR3 bases: TGTGCCAGCAGCTTCTTAGAGACAGACTACGAGCAGTACTTC. This translates into CASSFLETDYEQYF.